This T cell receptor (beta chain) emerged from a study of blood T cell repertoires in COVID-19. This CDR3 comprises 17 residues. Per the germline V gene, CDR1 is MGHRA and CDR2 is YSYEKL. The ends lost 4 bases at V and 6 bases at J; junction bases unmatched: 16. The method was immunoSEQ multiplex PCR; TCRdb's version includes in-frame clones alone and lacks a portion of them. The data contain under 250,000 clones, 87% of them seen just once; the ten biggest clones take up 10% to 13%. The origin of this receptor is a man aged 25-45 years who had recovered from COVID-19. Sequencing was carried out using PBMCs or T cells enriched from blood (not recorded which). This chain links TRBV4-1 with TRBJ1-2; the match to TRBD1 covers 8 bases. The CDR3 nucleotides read TGCGCCAGCAGCCCAGCATTTCTCAGACAGGGGAAGAATGGCTACACCTTC. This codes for CASSPAFLRQGKNGYTF.